The 17 T cell receptor beta chains presented below share a single source sample, sequenced in a study of CD8 T cells in Susac syndrome. The RNA, about 0.45 to 1 ug, was put through reverse transcription using random hexamers. TCRdb called the immunoSEQ multiplex PCR reads again in MiXCR, with one record for every CDR3 protein. The sample contains some 150,000 distinct CDR3 sequences, approximately 95% of which appear only once. Source material: CD4+ T cells from PBMCs. The receptors were sampled from a human donor with Susac syndrome.

This clonotype has just a few counts. The chain employs TRBV12-3 or TRBV12-4 and TRBJ1-1, with D unclear. With 2 bases removed from V and 1 base from J, the gap between germline ends came to 8 bases. The CDR3 spans 14 residues. DNA for the CDR3: TGTGCCAGCAGTTTAACGGGGAGGAACACTGAAGCTTTCTTT. Translation gives CASSLTGRNTEAFF.

Comments on this clonotype: At one end, the junction sequence differs from germline, possibly due to a read error. The V gene is TRBV2, the J gene TRBJ1-1; 8 bases map to TRBD1. Germline CDR1 SNHLY, CDR2 FYNNEI. This CDR3 has 14 residues. The CDR3 here is CASTGQGWNSEAFF. DNA of the CDR3: TGTGCCAGCACCGGACAGGGTTGGAACTCTGAAGCTTTCTTT.

V gene TRBV20-1 combines with J gene TRBJ2-3; D is ambiguous. V was trimmed by 5 bases and J by 5 bases, leaving 11 bases between them. Germline CDR1 DFQATT, CDR2 SNEGSKA (reference sequence). CDR3 length: 12 amino acids. The CDR3 loop is CSARPHGDTQYF. The CDR3 DNA reads TGCAGTGCTCGCCCCCACGGAGATACGCAGTATTTT.

This chain uses TRBV29-1 with TRBJ2-5, with TRBD2 as a possible D gene (7 bases). CDR3 length: 13 amino acids. CDR1 is SQVTM, CDR2 ANQGSEA, per germline. The CDR3 nucleotides read TGCAGTGGAGGGGCGGGGGCACAAGAGACCCAGTACTTC. Translated: CSGGAGAQETQYF.

The chain uses TRBV7-8 and TRBJ2-5; D ambiguous. With 5 bases removed from V and 5 bases from J, the gap between germline ends came to 18 bases. Germline CDR1 is SGHVS and CDR2 is FQNEAQ. The CDR3 is made up of 15 amino acids. The CDR3 is CASSVRAGPRETQYF. Here the CDR3 DNA reads TGTGCCAGCAGCGTTCGCGCCGGTCCTCGGGAGACCCAGTACTTC.

The rearrangement joins TRBV3-1 to TRBJ2-3, with 8 bases aligning to TRBD2. The trim removed 8 bases at V and 4 bases at J, leaving 8 bases unmatched. This CDR3 contains 14 residues. CDR1 and CDR2 from the germline V gene are LGHDT and YNNKEL (reference sequence). CDR3 DNA: TGTGCCAGCCGCGGGGGGACGAAGGCAGATACGCAGTATTTT. Encoded protein: CASRGGTKADTQYF.

The chain is built from TRBV20-1 and TRBJ2-5, with 12 bases fitting TRBD2. Per germline, CDR1 DFQATT and CDR2 SNEGSKA (reference sequence). The CDR3 covers 16 residues. Trimming at V came to 6 bases and at J to 5 bases, leaving 13 bases not matched to a gene. The CDR3: CSARLLAGGLRETQYF. The CDR3 DNA sequence: TGCAGTGCCCGACTACTAGCGGGGGGCCTGCGGGAGACCCAGTACTTC.

This rearrangement joins TRBV7-2 to TRBJ2-1, with no clear D. CDR1 and CDR2 (germline): SGHTA, FQGNSA. Trimming stripped 6 bases from V and 0 bases from J, with 6 bases between. This CDR3 comprises 13 residues. The CDR3 DNA reads TGTGCCAGCAGACCACCCTCCTACAATGAGCAGTTCTTC. Translating it yields CASRPPSYNEQFF. The whole variable domain, filled in from reference TRBV7-2 and TRBJ2-1, reads GAGVSQSPSNKVTEKGKDVELRCDPISGHTALYWYRQSLGQGLEFLIYFQGNSAPDKSGLPSDRFSAERTGGSVSTLTIQRTQQEDSAVYLCASRPPSYNEQFFGPGTRLTVL.

The chain uses TRBV9 and TRBJ2-3, with 14 bases identical to TRBD2. Germline V gene sequence: CDR1 SGDLS, CDR2 YYNGEE. This CDR3 has 17 residues. Trimming took 4 bases from V and 0 from J; bases not matched to a gene: 4. The CDR3 DNA is TGTGCCAGCAGCCGGACTAGCGGGGGGACTAGCACAGATACGCAGTATTTT. Translating it yields CASSRTSGGTSTDTQYF.

This clonotype was picked up one time. The CDR3 protein is CASSGRHNEQFF. Written as DNA, the CDR3 is TGCGCCAGCAGCGGACGGCACAATGAGCAGTTCTTC. This chain connects TRBV5-1 to TRBJ2-1, with no clear D. The CDR3 runs 12 residues. Trimming removed 4 bases at V and 5 bases at J, with 7 bases between. From germline, CDR1 is SGHRS and CDR2 YFSETQ.

The chain uses TRBV20-1 and TRBJ1-2, with 7 bases lining up with TRBD1. V dropped 3 bases and J dropped 2; count of bases not matched to a gene: 3. Per germline, CDR1 DFQATT and CDR2 SNEGSKA (reference sequence). This CDR3 has 13 residues. The CDR3 sequence: CSARDRKNYGYTF. The CDR3, as DNA: TGCAGTGCTAGGGACAGGAAGAACTATGGCTACACCTTC.

The V call is TRBV7-2, the J call TRBJ2-3; tentatively, D is TRBD1 (7 bases). Trimming pared 5 bases from V and 8 bases from J, leaving 14 bases between. Germline V gene sequence: CDR1 SGHTA, CDR2 FQGNSA. This CDR3 region has 13 residues. The CDR3 is CASSGGTAGTQYF. The CDR3 DNA is TGTGCCAGCAGCGGAGGGACAGCTGGTACGCAGTATTTT.

The chain couples TRBV4-3 to TRBJ2-7; possibly TRBD2 for D (5 bases). Germline CDR1 LGHNA, CDR2 YSLEER. Trimming took 0 bases from V and 4 from J, leaving 10 bases between them. This CDR3 has 14 residues. Here the CDR3 DNA reads TGCGCCAGCAGCCAAGATCGAGGGAGATACGAGCAGTACTTC. The encoded protein is CASSQDRGRYEQYF.

This chain connects TRBV2 to TRBJ1-2, with D uncertain. This CDR3 has 11 residues. V was trimmed by 5 bases and J by 8 bases, leaving 9 bases between them. The V gene's germline CDR1 is SNHLY and CDR2 FYNNEI. CDR3 region: CASSRIEGYTF. The CDR3 region has the DNA TGTGCCAGCAGTCGGATTGAAGGCTACACCTTC.

The J gene is TRBJ2-1, the V gene TRBV9, with D hard to call. Germline V gene data show CDR1 as SGDLS and CDR2 as YYNGEE. The CDR3 is made up of 16 amino acids. The V end lost 4 bases, the J end lost 2 bases, and 16 bases lay between the germline ends. The CDR3 protein is CASSTEVRGPYNEQFF. The CDR3 DNA reads as TGTGCCAGCAGCACGGAAGTTCGAGGTCCCTACAATGAGCAGTTCTTC.

This clonotype has a single count. V is TRBV18 and J is TRBJ1-3, with TRBD1 as a possible D gene (6 bases). V was clipped by 4 bases and J by 4 bases, with 14 bases between them. The CDR3 runs to 15 residues. Germline values: CDR1 KGHSH, CDR2 LQKENI. CDR3 loop: CASSQLGAAGNTIYF. CDR3 DNA: TGTGCCAGCTCACAGCTGGGGGCAGCAGGAAACACCATATATTTT. The full variable domain, its missing parts supplied by reference TRBV18 and TRBJ1-3, is NAGVMQNPRHLVRRRGQEARLRCSPMKGHSHVYWYRQLPEEGLKFMVYLQKENIIDESGMPKERFSAEFPKEGPSILRIQQVVRGDSAAYFCASSQLGAAGNTIYFGEGSWLTVV.

The chain has TRBV9 and TRBJ2-5; a weak D match, TRBD2 (5 bases). This CDR3 region has 14 residues. The germline V and J ends were trimmed by 4 bases and 4 bases, with 14 bases remaining between them. CDR1 is SGDLS and CDR2 is YYNGEE in the germline V gene. CDR3 region: CASSFDLAIETQYF. CDR3 nucleotides: TGTGCCAGCAGCTTCGACTTAGCGATAGAGACCCAGTACTTC.